This T cell receptor (beta chain) was profiled in a study of T cell responses to AZD1222 COVID-19 vaccine. Study results and caveats: The donors showed a predominance of white British ancestry and of females, with possible underestimation of clonal diversity.

Assay: immunoSEQ multiplex PCR; the TCRdb copy retains only in-frame clones and omits some. The sample carries just under 150,000 clones, approximately 89% recorded once. This clone was observed once. The antigen remains undetermined. The length of the CDR3 is 14 residues. V lost 2 bases and J lost 5; bases outside the gene matches: 5. Germline CDR1 is SGDLS and CDR2 is YYNGEE. The V and J genes are TRBV9 and TRBJ1-1; 8 nucleotides agree with TRBD1. This receptor was taken from an adult who received the AZD1222 COVID-19 vaccine. The sequencing used peripheral blood, collected 28 days after the second AZD1222 dose. CDR3 amino acids: CASSVSGTGTEAFF. CDR3 sequence (DNA): TGTGCCAGCAGCGTGTCCGGGACAGGAACTGAAGCTTTCTTT.